This T cell receptor beta chain was identified in a study of T-cell reconstitution after alpha-beta-depleted transplantation in children. On this clonotype itself: Its specificity is unknown.

The germline V gene has CDR1 KGHSH and CDR2 LQKENI. The CDR3 has 18 amino acids. Trimming stripped 2 bases from V and 0 bases from J, with 14 bases between. As it was prepared, the TCRbeta library received unique molecular identifiers. In TCRdb, the PCR reads were re-called with MiXCR into one record per CDR3 protein. The sample contains hundreds of thousands of distinct CDR3 sequences, approximately 15% of which appear only once. Regarding the study as a whole: In patients about two months after transplant, alpha-beta T cells reportedly arose from several hundred expanded graft clones.

The source was PBMCs, mostly from graft donor cells, collected 360 days after TCRalphabeta/CD19-depleted stem cell transplant. This receptor was identified in a male patient aged 2-15 years who had a stem cell transplant for acute lymphoblastic leukemia, so the T cells may come from the graft donor. The chain carries TRBV18 and TRBJ2-6; D is unclear. The CDR3 reads CASSPFRTHTSGANVLTF. The DNA of the CDR3 is TGTGCCAGCTCACCATTCAGGACGCACACCTCTGGGGCCAACGTCCTGACTTTC.